These T cell receptor beta chains were read from a single sample in a study of T cells in Graves' hyperthyroidism and ophthalmopathy. TCRdb recomputed calls from the multiplex PCR reads with MiXCR, one row per CDR3 protein. This table holds about 640,000 distinct CDR3 sequences, around 13% found once. The sequencing input was blood. The receptors derive from a woman aged 50 to 65 with Graves' ophthalmopathy. Each CDR3 is given with its conserved first and last residue. D genes are given only for firm matches. Only part of the rows carry a size: once, few, many, or a class if the clone is expanded.

size	V	J	D	DNA	CDR3
many	TRBV7-7	TRBJ2-2	TRBD2	TGTGCTAGCACCGCGGGAGGGTTGTGGACCGGGGAGCTGTTTTTT	CASTAGGLWTGELFF
few	TRBV20-1	TRBJ2-7	.	TGCAGTGCTAGACTCTCCTACGAGCAGTACTTC	CSARLSYEQYF
many	TRBV12-3/TRBV12-4	TRBJ1-1	TRBD1	TGTGCCAGCTATACAGGGGCCCCGGGCACTGAAGCTTTCTTT	CASYTGAPGTEAFF
many	TRBV20-1	TRBJ2-5	.	TGCAGTGCTAGAGGGGACACACCGTCTCCCCAGTACTTC	CSARGDTPSPQYF
many	TRBV7-6	TRBJ2-1	.	TGTGCCAGCAGCTTTAGGCGAGGTGAGCAGTTCTTC	CASSFRRGEQFF
.	TRBV24-1	TRBJ2-7	TRBD1	TGTGCCACCAGTGACCGCCGACAGGGATCCTACGAGCAGTACTTC	CATSDRRQGSYEQYF
many	TRBV6-2/TRBV6-3	TRBJ2-1	.	TGTGCCAGCAGTCTCGAAGACTGGGAATCCTACAATGAGCAGTTCTTC	CASSLEDWESYNEQFF
.	TRBV19	TRBJ1-3	.	TGTGCCAGTAGTATGGCGGACTACTCTGGAAACACCATATATTTT	CASSMADYSGNTIYF
many	TRBV18	TRBJ1-6	.	TGTGCCAGCTCCCAGGGGACGGGAAATTCACCCCTCCACTTT	CASSQGTGNSPLHF
many	TRBV11-2	TRBJ2-7	.	TGTGCCAGCACCGAAGACAGGACTACCTACGAGCAGTACTTC	CASTEDRTTYEQYF
many	TRBV27	TRBJ2-1	.	TGTGCCAGCAGTGCCCACCAGGGTTGGGTTGGTTCCAATGAGCAGTTCTTC	CASSAHQGWVGSNEQFF
few	TRBV4-3	TRBJ2-7	TRBD2	TGCGCCAGCAGCCAAAAGACTAGCCACGAGCAGTACTTC	CASSQKTSHEQYF
many	TRBV20-1	TRBJ1-4	.	TGCAGTGCTAGTATGGTGGCAGCTCTTAATGAAAAACTGTTTTTT	CSASMVAALNEKLFF
few	TRBV12-3/TRBV12-4	TRBJ2-5	TRBD2	TGTGCCAGCAGTCACAGCGGGAGCCAAGAGACCCAGTACTTC	CASSHSGSQETQYF
many	TRBV2	TRBJ1-1	.	TGTGCCACCCTGGTGGCAGGACTAAACACTGAAGCTTTCTTT	CATLVAGLNTEAFF
.	TRBV9	TRBJ2-7	TRBD2	TGTGCCAGCAGCCCAAGAAGCGGGAGTATAGACTACGAGCAGTACTTC	CASSPRSGSIDYEQYF
many	TRBV9	TRBJ1-2	TRBD1	TGTGCCAGCAGCGACCGTTTCGAGGGGGCGTATGGCTACACCTTC	CASSDRFEGAYGYTF
many	TRBV27	TRBJ2-5	TRBD2	TGTGCCAGCAGTTTTAGAAGGGACAGGAGACTAGCGGGACAAGAGACCCAGTACTTC	CASSFRRDRRLAGQETQYF
.	TRBV27	TRBJ1-5	TRBD1	TGTGCCAGCAGTTTTCTAGGACAGGGAGGGGATCAGCCCCAGCATTTT	CASSFLGQGGDQPQHF
many	TRBV5-6	TRBJ2-3	.	TGTGCCAGCAGCTTAGCGGGCACCTTGGGAGATACGCAGTATTTT	CASSLAGTLGDTQYF
many	TRBV20-1	TRBJ2-7	TRBD2	TGCAGTGCCACAGGGACTAGCTTATCCTACGAGCAGTACTTC	CSATGTSLSYEQYF
many	TRBV7-8	TRBJ2-5	.	TGTGCCAGCAGCTTAGATGGGCAGAAAGAGACCCAGTACTTC	CASSLDGQKETQYF
many	TRBV24-1	TRBJ2-1	.	TGTGCCACCAGTGATACTAGCTTCTCCAATGAGCAGTTCTTC	CATSDTSFSNEQFF
.	TRBV6-1	TRBJ1-5	.	TGTGCCAGCAGTGTTGAAGGGGCCCATCAGCCCCAGCATTTT	CASSVEGAHQPQHF
many	TRBV20-1	TRBJ2-5	.	TGCAGTGCTCCCCTGAAGGGTGTTAGGGAGACCCAGTACTTC	CSAPLKGVRETQYF
.	TRBV29-1	TRBJ2-1	.	TGCAGCGTTGAGCGCATCCAGACCTACAATGAGCAGTTCTTC	CSVERIQTYNEQFF
.	TRBV2	TRBJ2-1	.	TGTGCCAGCAGTCCTAGGGGCGAGGACGTGCAGTTCTTC	CASSPRGEDVQFF
many	TRBV18	TRBJ1-1	.	TGTGCCAGCTCACCCCCTTACCCGAACACTGAAGCTTTCTTT	CASSPPYPNTEAFF
few	TRBV11-2	TRBJ1-3	TRBD1	TGTGCCAGCAGCCGGTTGGGACAGGGGACTGGAAACACCATATATTTT	CASSRLGQGTGNTIYF
.	TRBV6-1	TRBJ2-5	TRBD2	TGTGCCAGCAGTCCACATCCCACTAGCGGCGATGGGGACTTC	CASSPHPTSGDGDF
few	TRBV14	TRBJ2-7	TRBD1	TGTGCCAGCAGCTACGGACAGGGGACAGAGGCTTACGAGCAGTACTTC	CASSYGQGTEAYEQYF
many	TRBV28	TRBJ1-2	.	TGTGCCAGCAGTTTAATGCAGGGTCCTGGCTACACCTTC	CASSLMQGPGYTF
few	TRBV6-1	TRBJ1-1	.	TGTGCCAGCAGGAAAGACAGCGGGGCAACTGAAGCTTTCTTT	CASRKDSGATEAFF
.	TRBV9	TRBJ2-5	.	TGTGCCAGCAGCGCCACCCTGGGGCTCCAAGAGACCCAGTACTTC	CASSATLGLQETQYF
many	TRBV11-2	TRBJ2-7	TRBD2	TGTGCCAGCAACAAAGCGGGAGGGAACTACGAGCAGTACTTC	CASNKAGGNYEQYF
many	TRBV7-9	TRBJ2-1	.	TGTGCCAGCAGCTATAGGGAGAAGCAGTTCTTC	CASSYREKQFF
few	TRBV7-2	TRBJ2-2	TRBD2	TGTGCCAGCAGCTTACGACTAGCGGGAGGGCCCCGGTATACCGGGGAGCTGTTTTTT	CASSLRLAGGPRYTGELFF
few	TRBV11-3	TRBJ2-5	.	TGTGCCAGCAGCTCCTTTAGTGGACTGGGGGGTTTAGCAGATGAGACCCAGTACTTC	CASSSFSGLGGLADETQYF
many	TRBV5-1	TRBJ2-7	.	TGCGCCAGCAGCTTCTCGTTACAGACTGGTTACGAGCAGTACTTC	CASSFSLQTGYEQYF
many	TRBV7-2	TRBJ1-5	.	TGTGCCAGCAGCTTAGTGGGGGCCAGCAATCAGCCCCAGCATTTT	CASSLVGASNQPQHF
few	TRBV6-2/TRBV6-3	TRBJ2-1	.	TGTGCCAGCTGTGAGACAGGAGGGCCTGTCTACAATGAGCAGTTCTTC	CASCETGGPVYNEQFF
.	TRBV5-8	TRBJ2-1	TRBD2	TGTGCCAGCAGCTTGAAGCGGGAAGCCTACAATGAGCAGTTCTTC	CASSLKREAYNEQFF
.	TRBV29-1	TRBJ2-1	.	TGCAGCGTTGCCCTGAGAAATGAGCAGTTCTTC	CSVALRNEQFF
many	TRBV5-1	TRBJ1-2	TRBD1	TGCGCCAGCAGCGAAAGGACAGGAGGAAACTATGGCTACACCTTC	CASSERTGGNYGYTF
many	TRBV20-1	TRBJ2-1	TRBD2	TGCAGTGTTGGGACTAGCGGGATATTAGGGATGGACAATGAGCAGTTCTTC	CSVGTSGILGMDNEQFF